The 5 T cell receptor beta chains below all came from one sample that was sequenced in a study of T cell responses to AZD1222 COVID-19 vaccine. Only in-frame clones appear in the TCRdb table, and some are missing; sequencing was by immunoSEQ multiplex PCR. The sample has some 40,000 clones, 80% seen once. Source: peripheral blood, taken on day 0 of AZD1222 vaccination. Receptors were obtained from an adult in good health.

CDR3 coding DNA: TGTGCCAGCATTGGATCGACAGGGAACACCGGGGAGCTGTTTTTT. It specifies CASIGSTGNTGELFF. The chain couples TRBV6-5 to TRBJ2-2, with TRBD1 as a possible D gene (6 bases). The V and J ends lost 7 bases and 1 base respectively, with 13 bases between them. Per the germline V gene, CDR1 is MNHEY and CDR2 is SVGAGI. This CDR3 has 15 residues.

This clone appeared a single time. This sequence joins TRBV28 and TRBJ1-2, with D hard to call. CDR3 length equals 14 residues. Germline V CDR1 and CDR2: MDHEN, SYDVKM. Trimming took 6 bases from V and 8 from J, leaving 19 bases between them. CDR3 nucleotides: TGTGCCAGCAGCTCCCCGATAGTCCCCGGAGGCTACACCTTC. Translating it yields CASSSPIVPGGYTF.

The rearrangement joins TRBV18 to TRBJ2-7, with D unclear. V lost 2 bases and J 9 bases, leaving 20 bases between the germline ends. CDR1 is KGHSH, CDR2 LQKENI, per germline. The CDR3 has 15 residues. The chain's CDR3 is CASSPAGHFATRQYF. In nucleotides, the CDR3 is TGTGCCAGCTCACCAGCCGGGCACTTTGCTACGAGGCAGTACTTC.

This clone counts as medium-sized. The V gene is TRBV28, the J gene TRBJ1-2, with 9 bases lining up with TRBD1. Germline V gives CDR1 MDHEN, CDR2 SYDVKM. V shed 8 bases and J 5 bases; nucleotides not matched to a gene: 6. The CDR3 covers 13 residues. CDR3 sequence reads: CASGRQGEYGYTF. In DNA, the CDR3 is TGTGCCAGCGGGAGACAGGGGGAATATGGCTACACCTTC.

The V call is TRBV2, the J call TRBJ1-1, with D possibly TRBD1 on 6 matching bases. V lost 8 bases and J 1 base, leaving 14 bases between the germline ends. The germline gives CDR1 SNHLY, CDR2 FYNNEI. The CDR3 is 14 residues long. The CDR3 is CASLVGTWNTEAFF. The CDR3 bases are TGTGCCAGCCTGGTGGGGACATGGAACACTGAAGCTTTCTTT.